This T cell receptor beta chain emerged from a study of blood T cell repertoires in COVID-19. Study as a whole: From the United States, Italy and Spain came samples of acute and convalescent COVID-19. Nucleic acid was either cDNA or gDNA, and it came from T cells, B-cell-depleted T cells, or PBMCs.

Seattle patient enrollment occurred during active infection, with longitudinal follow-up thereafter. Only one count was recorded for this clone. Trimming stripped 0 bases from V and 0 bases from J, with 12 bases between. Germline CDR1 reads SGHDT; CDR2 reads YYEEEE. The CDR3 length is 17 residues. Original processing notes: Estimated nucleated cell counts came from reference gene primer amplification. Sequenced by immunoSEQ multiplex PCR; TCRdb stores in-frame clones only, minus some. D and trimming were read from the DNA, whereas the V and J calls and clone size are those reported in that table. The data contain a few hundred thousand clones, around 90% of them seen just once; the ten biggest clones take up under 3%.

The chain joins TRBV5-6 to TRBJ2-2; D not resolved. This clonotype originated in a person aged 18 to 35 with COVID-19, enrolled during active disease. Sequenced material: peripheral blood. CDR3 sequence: CASSLVISGPNTGELFF. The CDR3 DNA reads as TGTGCCAGCAGCTTGGTCATCTCGGGTCCGAACACCGGGGAGCTGTTTTTT.